This T cell receptor (beta chain) stems from a study of beta chain features in type 1 diabetes. Study results and limitations: Type 1 diabetes patients had TCRB CDR3s that were shorter (moderately but significantly so) in all four CD4+ subsets.

There are 10 residues in the CDR3. The junction had 1 base not matched to a gene; V was cut back by 2 bases and J by 9 bases. Per the germline V gene, CDR1 is DFQATT and CDR2 is SNEGSKA (reference sequence). Reverse transcription of all isolated RNA meant that expressed TCRB transcripts were sequenced. The study sequenced naive, central memory and regulatory T cell samples to an average of approximately 4 million reads. Using immunoSEQ multiplex PCR, the repertoire was profiled, and TCRdb retains in-frame clones only, with some absent. This table has hundreds of thousands of clones, less than 20% appearing once. As for this clone: Antigen specificity is unknown.

The sequenced material came from naive CD4+ T cells from blood. The TCR sequence derives from a man in his late teens or twenties in good health. This chain uses TRBV20-1 with TRBJ2-7, with TRBD1 identical over 7 bases. CDR3 protein: CSARRDRQYF. CDR3 DNA: TGCAGTGCTAGAAGGGACAGGCAGTACTTC.